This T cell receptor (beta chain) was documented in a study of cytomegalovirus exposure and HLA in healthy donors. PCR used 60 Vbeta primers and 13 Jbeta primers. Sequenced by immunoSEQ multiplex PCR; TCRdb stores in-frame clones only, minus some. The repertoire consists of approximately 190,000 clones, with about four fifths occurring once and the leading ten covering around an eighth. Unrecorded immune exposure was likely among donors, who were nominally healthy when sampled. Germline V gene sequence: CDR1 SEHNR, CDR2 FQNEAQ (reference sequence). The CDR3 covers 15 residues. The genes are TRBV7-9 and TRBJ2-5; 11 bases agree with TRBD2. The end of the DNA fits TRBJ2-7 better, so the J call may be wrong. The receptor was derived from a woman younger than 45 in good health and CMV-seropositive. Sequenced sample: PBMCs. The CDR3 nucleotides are TGTGCCAGCAGCTTAACTAGCGGGAGAGTCAACGAGCAGTACTTC. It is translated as CASSLTSGRVNEQYF.